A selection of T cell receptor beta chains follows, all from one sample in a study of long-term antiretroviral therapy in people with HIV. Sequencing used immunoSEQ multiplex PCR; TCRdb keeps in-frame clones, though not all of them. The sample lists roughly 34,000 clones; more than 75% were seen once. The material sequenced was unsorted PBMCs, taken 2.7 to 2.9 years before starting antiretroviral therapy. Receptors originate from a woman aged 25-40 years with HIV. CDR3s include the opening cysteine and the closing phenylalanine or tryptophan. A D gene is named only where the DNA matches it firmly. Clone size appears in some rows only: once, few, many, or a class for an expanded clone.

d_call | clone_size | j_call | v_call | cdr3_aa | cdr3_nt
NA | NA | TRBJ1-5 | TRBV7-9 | CASSLGVNQPQHF | TGTGCCAGCAGCTTAGGGGTTAATCAGCCCCAGCATTTT
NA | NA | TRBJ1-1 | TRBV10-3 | CAISESSPEAFF | TGTGCCATCAGTGAATCCAGCCCTGAAGCTTTCTTT
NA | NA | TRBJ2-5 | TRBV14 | CASSQVMGRKTQYF | TGTGCCAGCAGCCAAGTCATGGGGAGAAAGACCCAGTACTTC
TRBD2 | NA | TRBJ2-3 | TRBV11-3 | CASSLGTSGGSLEYF | TGTGCCAGCAGCTTAGGGACTAGCGGGGGCTCTCTGGAGTATTTT
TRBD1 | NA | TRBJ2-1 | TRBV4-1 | CASSQPTGSSYNEQFF | TGCGCCAGCAGCCAACCGACAGGGAGCTCCTACAATGAGCAGTTCTTC
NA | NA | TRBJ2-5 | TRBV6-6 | CASSYPAQMGKTQYF | TGTGCCAGCAGTTACCCAGCGCAGATGGGAAAGACCCAGTACTTC
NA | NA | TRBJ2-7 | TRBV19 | CATAGTAISEQYF | TGTGCCACTGCCGGAACAGCAATTTCCGAGCAGTACTTC
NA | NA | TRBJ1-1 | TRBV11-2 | CASRWRTEAFF | TGTGCCAGCAGGTGGAGGACTGAAGCTTTCTTT
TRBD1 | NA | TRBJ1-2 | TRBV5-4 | CASSPGGQPNYGYTF | TGTGCCAGCAGCCCTGGGGGACAGCCGAACTATGGCTACACCTTC
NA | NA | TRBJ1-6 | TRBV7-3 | CASSLHTNSPLHF | TGTGCCAGCAGCCTCCACACGAATTCACCCCTCCACTTT
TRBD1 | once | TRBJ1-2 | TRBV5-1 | CASSTDGTVEGYTF | TGCGCCAGCAGCACAGACGGGACAGTAGAAGGCTACACCTTC
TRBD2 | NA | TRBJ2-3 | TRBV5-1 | CASRTSGYTDTQYF | TGCGCCAGCCGGACTAGCGGCTACACAGATACGCAGTATTTT
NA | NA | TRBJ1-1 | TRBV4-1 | CASSQGGSFGTEAFF | TGCGCCAGCAGCCAAGGTGGATCATTCGGGACTGAAGCTTTCTTT
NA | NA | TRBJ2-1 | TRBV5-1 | CASSTEDSFNEQFF | TGCGCCAGCAGCACCGAGGACAGCTTTAATGAGCAGTTCTTC
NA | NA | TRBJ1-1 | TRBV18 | CASFLTLNTEAFF | TGTGCCAGCTTTTTAACACTGAACACTGAAGCTTTCTTT
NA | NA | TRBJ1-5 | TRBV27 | CASSLSGSLSNQPQHF | TGTGCCAGCAGTTTATCTGGCAGCCTTAGCAATCAGCCCCAGCATTTT
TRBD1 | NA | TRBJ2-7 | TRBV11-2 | CASSFETGDYEQYF | TGTGCCAGCAGCTTCGAGACAGGGGACTACGAGCAGTACTTC
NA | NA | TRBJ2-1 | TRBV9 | CASNYVGTSYNEQFF | TGTGCCAGCAATTACGTCGGGACATCCTACAATGAGCAGTTCTTC
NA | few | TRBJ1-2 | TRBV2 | CASSEGSRGYGYTF | TGTGCCAGCAGTGAAGGGTCTAGGGGCTATGGCTACACCTTC
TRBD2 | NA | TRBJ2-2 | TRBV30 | CAWRGTRLAGEPRETGELFF | TGTGCCTGGAGGGGGACGAGACTAGCGGGGGAACCACGAGAGACCGGGGAGCTGTTTTTT
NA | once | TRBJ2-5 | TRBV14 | CASSQDHLDWGYQETQYF | TGTGCCAGCAGCCAAGATCATCTGGACTGGGGGTACCAAGAGACCCAGTACTTC
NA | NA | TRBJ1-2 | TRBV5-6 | CASSNGTSSYGYTF | TGTGCCAGCAGCAACGGGACATCGTCCTATGGCTACACCTTC
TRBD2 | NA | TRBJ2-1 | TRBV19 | CASTPSGGYNEQFF | TGTGCCAGTACCCCAAGCGGGGGCTACAATGAGCAGTTCTTC
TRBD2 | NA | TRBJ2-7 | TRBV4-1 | CASSPRQGAGGEQYF | TGCGCCAGCAGCCCAAGACAGGGTGCGGGAGGGGAGCAGTACTTC
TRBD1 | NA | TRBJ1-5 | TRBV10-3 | CAISEGRGNQPQHF | TGTGCCATCAGTGAAGGCAGGGGGAATCAGCCCCAGCATTTT
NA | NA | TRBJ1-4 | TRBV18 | CASSQDHGSKNEKLFF | TGTGCCAGCTCTCAGGACCACGGCAGCAAGAATGAAAAACTGTTTTTT
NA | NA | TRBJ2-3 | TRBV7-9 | CASSLDFRKTDTQYF | TGTGCCAGCAGCTTAGACTTCAGGAAAACAGATACGCAGTATTTT
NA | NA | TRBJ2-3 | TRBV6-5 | CASSYDGRTDTQYF | TGTGCCAGCAGTTATGACGGTCGCACAGATACGCAGTATTTT
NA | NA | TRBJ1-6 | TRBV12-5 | CASAIDWANNSPLHF | TGTGCTAGTGCTATTGATTGGGCCAATAATTCACCCCTCCACTTT
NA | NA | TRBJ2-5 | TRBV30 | CAWSVQETQYF | TGTGCCTGGAGTGTTCAAGAGACCCAGTACTTC
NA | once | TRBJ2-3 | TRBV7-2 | CASSLQPGLGTDTQYF | TGTGCCAGCAGCTTACAGCCGGGCCTCGGCACAGATACGCAGTATTTT
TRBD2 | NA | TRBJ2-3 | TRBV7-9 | CASSSPAGGCF | TGTGCCAGCAGCTCCCCAGCGGGGGGGTGTTTT
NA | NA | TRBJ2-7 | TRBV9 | CASSLEFGEQYF | TGTGCCAGCAGCCTAGAGTTTGGCGAGCAGTACTTC
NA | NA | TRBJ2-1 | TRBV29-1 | CSVVRTEKHNEQFF | TGCAGCGTCGTTCGGACAGAGAAACACAATGAGCAGTTCTTC
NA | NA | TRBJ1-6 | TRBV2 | CARRSGSNSPLHF | TGTGCCAGGCGATCTGGGTCGAATTCACCCCTCCACTTT
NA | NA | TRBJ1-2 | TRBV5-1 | CASRPGANYGYTF | TGCGCCAGCCGCCCCGGGGCTAACTATGGCTACACCTTC
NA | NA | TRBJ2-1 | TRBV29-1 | CSVLSRVNDEQFF | TGCAGCGTTTTATCCAGGGTCAACGATGAGCAGTTCTTC
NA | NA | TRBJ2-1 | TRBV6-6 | CASRPRGAAVNEQFF | TGTGCCAGCAGACCACGGGGGGCTGCGGTCAATGAGCAGTTCTTC
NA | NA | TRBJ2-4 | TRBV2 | CASSEEAAAGRYF | TGTGCCAGCAGTGAAGAAGCGGCAGCGGGTCGGTACTTC
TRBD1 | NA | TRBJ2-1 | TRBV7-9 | CASNPTGLYEQFF | TGTGCCAGCAATCCGACAGGGCTGTATGAGCAGTTCTTC
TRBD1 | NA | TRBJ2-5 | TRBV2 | CASSDSPRTGGRETQYF | TGTGCCAGCAGTGATTCCCCCCGGACAGGGGGCCGTGAGACCCAGTACTTC
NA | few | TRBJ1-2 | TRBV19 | CASTPVSNGFGYTF | TGTGCCAGTACCCCGGTATCCAATGGGTTTGGCTACACCTTC
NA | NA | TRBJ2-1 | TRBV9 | CASSVAGAHNEQFF | TGTGCCAGCAGCGTTGCGGGGGCGCACAATGAGCAGTTCTTC
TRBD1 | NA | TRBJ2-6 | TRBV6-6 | CAVGTGIPGANVLTF | TGTGCCGTCGGGACAGGTATACCTGGGGCCAACGTCCTGACTTTC